Sequencing of this T cell receptor (beta chain) was carried out in a study of blood T cell repertoires in COVID-19. CDR3 length: 17 residues. Per the germline V gene, CDR1 is SGHAT and CDR2 is FQNNGV. V lost 2 bases, J lost 4 bases, and 13 bases stayed unmatched. This clone was seen more than once but under ten times. The assay was immunoSEQ multiplex PCR, and TCRdb's table has in-frame clones only and misses some. The sample records under 200,000 clones, roughly 84% being singletons. The TCR originated in a woman of 80 years or more with acute or convalescent COVID-19. The V and J genes are TRBV11-2 and TRBJ2-7, with TRBD1 matching 8 bases. Sequencing was carried out using peripheral blood. CDR3 residues: CASSLNNYRTGLYEQYF. As DNA, the CDR3 is TGTGCCAGCAGCTTAAATAATTACCGGACAGGGCTATACGAGCAGTACTTC.